This T cell receptor (beta chain) was retrieved from a study of liver allograft versus peripheral blood T cells. Across the study: In transplanted livers, T cell receptor repertoires were compared with those found in the recipients' peripheral blood. General study results and limits: The authors reported that T cell receptor repertoires inside liver allografts differed from those in peripheral blood.

TCRdb passed the reads through MiXCR, listing each CDR3 protein once. The sample yields 5,000 or so distinct CDR3 sequences, about 14% seen once. Per germline, CDR1 SGHDT and CDR2 YYEEEE. There are 16 residues in the CDR3. Trimming cost V 3 bases and J 1 base, with 13 bases left between them. As to this clonotype: Antigen specificity is unknown.

The sequence was obtained from a human patient who had a liver transplant. The graft donor may account for some of the T cells. The chain carries TRBV5-6 and TRBJ2-2; perhaps TRBD2 as D (5 bases). The CDR3 DNA is TGTGCCAGCAGCTCGGGAACATCATTGAACACCGGGGAGCTGTTTTTT. Protein product: CASSSGTSLNTGELFF. The entire variable domain, with the rest obtained from reference TRBV5-6 and TRBJ2-2, is as follows: DAGVTQSPTHLIKTRGQQVTLRCSPKSGHDTVSWYQQALGQGPQFIFQYYEEEERQRGNFPDRFSGHQFPNYSSELNVNALLLGDSALYLCASSSGTSLNTGELFFGEGSRLTVL.